The clone carrying this T cell receptor (beta chain) turned up a few times. Germline V lookup: CDR1 SGHAT, CDR2 FQDESV (reference sequence). Trimming stripped 1 base from V and 5 bases from J, with 14 bases between. This CDR3 region has 15 residues. This entry is derived from a study of blood T cells in healthy people across ages. Sample-barcoded 5' priming and a J-beta primer mix drove a second PCR of 7 to 11 cycles. TCRdb redid the calling of the 5' RACE reads with MiXCR, one entry per CDR3 protein. The sample holds roughly 800,000 distinct CDR3 sequences, roughly 25% seen once. The same sample was also studied in work on T cells of mothers and their children. This second study notes: A few healthy Caucasian mothers, along with their six children, served as the donors.

This sequence was found in a boy between 10 and 17 years old in good health. This sequence joins TRBV11-1 and TRBJ1-2, with D unclear. Sample: blood. This CDR3 is CASSLVRQDLYGYTF. CDR3 DNA sequence: TGTGCCAGCAGCTTAGTCCGCCAGGACCTTTATGGCTACACCTTC.